One sample yielded the 17 T cell receptor beta chains listed below, sequenced in a study of CD8 T cells in ankylosing spondylitis. TCRdb fed the 5' RACE reads into MiXCR, producing one record per CDR3 protein. The sample records 200,000 to 300,000 distinct CDR3 sequences, 8% to 11% being singletons. Sequencing was done on a sample of blood, either unsorted or a sorted T cell fraction (not recorded which). These receptors all come from a male donor with ankylosing spondylitis or in good health (not recorded which).

This clonotype was detected ten times or more. The rearrangement links TRBV29-1 to TRBJ1-2; 9 bases map to TRBD1. The CDR3 is 14 amino acids. From germline, CDR1 is SQVTM and CDR2 ANQGSEA. Losses at the gene ends were 4 bases for V and 4 bases for J; bases not matched to a gene: 7. Written as DNA, the CDR3 is TGCAGCGTTGGTGGGGACAGGGTATTCTATGGCTACACCTTC. Encoded protein: CSVGGDRVFYGYTF.

The chain links TRBV7-6 to TRBJ2-7, with D perhaps TRBD2 (5 bases). The CDR3 sequence is 17 residues long. Trimming shortened V by 1 base and J by 7 bases, and 23 bases separated the two germline ends. The germline CDR1 and CDR2 sequences are SGHVS and FNYEAQ. This CDR3 is CASSLEGGRENYEEQYF. CDR3 bases: TGTGCCAGCAGCTTAGAAGGAGGAAGGGAGAATTACGAGGAGCAGTACTTC. The entire variable domain, with the rest obtained from reference TRBV7-6 and TRBJ2-7, is as follows: GAGVSQSPRYKVTKRGQDVALRCDPISGHVSLYWYRQALGQGPEFLTYFNYEAQQDKSGLPNDRFSAERPEGSISTLTIQRTEQRDSAMYRCASSLEGGRENYEEQYFGPGTRLTVT.

This clonotype was seen a handful of times. The V and J genes are TRBV30 and TRBJ2-2; weak D call: TRBD2 (6 bases). V was trimmed by 2 bases and J by 4 bases, leaving 11 bases between them. The CDR3 length is 14 residues. Germline CDR1 reads GTSNPN; CDR2 reads SVGIG (reference sequence). CDR3 in amino acids: CAWSRVGGTGELFF. In DNA, the CDR3 is TGTGCCTGGAGTCGAGTGGGGGGCACCGGGGAGCTGTTTTTT.

This clonotype came up many times. J is TRBJ2-7 and V is TRBV6-1, with a weak D call TRBD2 (6 bases). The CDR3 loop spans 13 amino acids. Germline CDR1 MNHNS, CDR2 SASEGT. Trimming removed 0 bases at V and 6 bases at J, with 9 bases between. This CDR3 reads CASSEARGAEQYF. CDR3 DNA sequence: TGTGCCAGCAGTGAAGCGCGCGGGGCCGAGCAGTACTTC.

Only a few counts were recorded for this clonotype. CDR3 nucleotides: TGTGCCAGCAGCCGTCCGACCGTGAGCTCCTACAATGAGCAGTTCTTC. This translates into CASSRPTVSSYNEQFF. The chain has TRBV11-1 and TRBJ2-1; no firm D call. Trimming stripped 5 bases from V and 0 bases from J, with 14 bases between. The CDR3 contains 16 residues. Germline values: CDR1 SGHAT, CDR2 FQDESV (reference sequence). Full variable domain (missing parts from reference TRBV11-1 and TRBJ2-1): EAEVAQSPRYKITEKSQAVAFWCDPISGHATLYWYRQILGQGPELLVQFQDESVVDDSQLPKDRFSAERLKGVDSTLKIQPAELGDSAMYLCASSRPTVSSYNEQFFGPGTRLTVL.

V usage is TRBV7-2 and J usage is TRBJ1-4, with TRBD1 identical over 10 bases. This CDR3 contains 15 residues. From germline, CDR1 is SGHTA and CDR2 FQGNSA. Trimming at V came to 4 bases and at J to 5 bases, leaving 4 bases not matched to a gene. Here the CDR3 DNA reads TGTGCCAGCAGCTCATCGGGACAGGGGAATGAAAAACTGTTTTTT. It encodes CASSSSGQGNEKLFF. The variable domain in full, with the rest retrieved from reference TRBV7-2 and TRBJ1-4, is GAGVSQSPSNKVTEKGKDVELRCDPISGHTALYWYRQSLGQGLEFLIYFQGNSAPDKSGLPSDRFSAERTGGSVSTLTIQRTQQEDSAVYLCASSSSGQGNEKLFFGSGTQLSVL.

This clonotype occurred many times. The chain links TRBV9 to TRBJ2-1, with 7 bases matching TRBD2. J was trimmed by 4 bases and V by 4 bases; bases with no gene match: 11. CDR3 length equals 16 residues. Germline-derived CDR1 and CDR2 are SGDLS and YYNGEE. The CDR3 nucleotides are TGTGCCAGCAGCATCTCAGCGGGGCCCGTTTACAATGAGCAGTTCTTC. Encoded protein: CASSISAGPVYNEQFF.

This clonotype was recorded at least ten times. J is TRBJ2-3 and V is TRBV7-2; 11 bases match TRBD2. CDR3 size: 19 residues. Germline CDR1 reads SGHTA; CDR2 reads FQGNSA. V trimming: 0 bases; J trimming: 4 bases; junction bases outside the gene matches: 12. The DNA of the CDR3 is TGTGCCAGCAGCTTAGCGATTAGCGGGGGGGCCAAAATAGCAGATACGCAGTATTTT. Translation: CASSLAISGGAKIADTQYF.

Many counts were recorded for this clonotype. The J gene is TRBJ2-7, the V gene TRBV6-1; unclear D gene. CDR3 length: 14 residues. Germline CDR1 MNHNS, CDR2 SASEGT. With 7 bases removed from V and 5 bases from J, the gap between germline ends came to 18 bases. CDR3 loop: CASKSGDFADEQYF. In DNA, the CDR3 is TGTGCCAGCAAGTCCGGTGACTTCGCGGACGAGCAGTACTTC.

This clonotype has a count of ten or more. The chain carries TRBV29-1 and TRBJ2-2; D is ambiguous. The CDR3 loop spans 13 amino acids. The V gene's germline CDR1 is SQVTM and CDR2 ANQGSEA. V dropped 7 bases and J dropped 6 bases, with 15 bases sitting between them. The chain's CDR3 is CSARPGSAGELFF. CDR3 coding DNA: TGCAGCGCTCGTCCCGGCTCGGCCGGGGAGCTGTTTTTT.

The rearrangement uses TRBV4-1 and TRBJ1-1; 9 nucleotides match TRBD1. This CDR3 spans 13 amino acids. Trimming cost V 1 base and J 8 bases; bases outside gene matches: 2. Germline V lookup: CDR1 MGHRA, CDR2 YSYEKL. CDR3 region: CASSQGDREEAFF. The CDR3 DNA reads as TGCGCCAGCAGCCAAGGGGACAGGGAAGAAGCTTTCTTT.

In its sample, this clonotype was seen many times. This chain links TRBV15 with TRBJ2-2; 8 bases map to TRBD1. With V trimmed by 1 base and J by 5 bases, 6 bases remained unmatched. The CDR3 length is 16 residues. Germline assignment: CDR1 LNHNV and CDR2 YYDKDF (reference sequence). For the CDR3, the DNA is TGTGCCACCAGCAGAGCAGGGGGCGTATGGACCGGGGAGCTGTTTTTT. Translating gives CATSRAGGVWTGELFF.

This clonotype appeared many times. V and J are TRBV5-1 and TRBJ2-1; 7 bases map to TRBD2. Germline CDR1 reads SGHRS; CDR2 reads YFSETQ. There are 14 residues in the CDR3. With V trimmed by 5 bases and J by 4 bases, 6 bases remained unmatched. The CDR3 loop reads CASSRGDLYNEQFF. The CDR3, as DNA: TGCGCCAGCAGTCGGGGGGACCTTTACAATGAGCAGTTCTTC.

This sequence joins TRBV12-3 or TRBV12-4 and TRBJ1-2, with 8 positions matching TRBD1. After removal of 5 bases from V and 6 bases from J, the junction contained 11 bases not matched to a gene. This CDR3 has 15 residues. The CDR3 bases are TGTGCCAGCAGTCCTGACAGGGGCCCCCTAGATGGCTACACCTTC. The encoded protein is CASSPDRGPLDGYTF.

This clonotype showed up many times. The gene calls are TRBV27 and TRBJ2-1; no reliable D call. Germline V lookup: CDR1 MNHEY, CDR2 SMNVEV (reference sequence). V was trimmed by 5 bases and J by 5 bases, leaving 4 bases between them. The CDR3 is 11 residues long. For the CDR3, the DNA is TGTGCCAGCAGTCGTAACAATGAGCAGTTCTTC. Translating gives CASSRNNEQFF.

This clonotype has at least ten counts. V usage is TRBV12-3 or TRBV12-4 and J usage is TRBJ2-3; 11 bases align to TRBD2. V lost 3 bases and J lost 1; bases outside the gene matches: 6. This CDR3 is built from 17 residues. The CDR3 nucleotides read TGTGCCAGCAGTTTTTGGCTAGCGGGGGGTCGCACAGATACGCAGTATTTT. It translates to CASSFWLAGGRTDTQYF.

This clonotype was recorded at least ten times. This rearrangement joins TRBV7-2 to TRBJ2-3; TRBD2 might be the D (5 bases). This CDR3 has 14 amino acids. Germline V gene data show CDR1 as SGHTA and CDR2 as FQGNSA. Trimming shortened V by 5 bases and J by 6 bases, and 15 bases separated the two germline ends. The CDR3 region has the DNA TGTGCCAGCAGCCCCGGACTGGGTGCCGATACGCAGTATTTT. As protein: CASSPGLGADTQYF.